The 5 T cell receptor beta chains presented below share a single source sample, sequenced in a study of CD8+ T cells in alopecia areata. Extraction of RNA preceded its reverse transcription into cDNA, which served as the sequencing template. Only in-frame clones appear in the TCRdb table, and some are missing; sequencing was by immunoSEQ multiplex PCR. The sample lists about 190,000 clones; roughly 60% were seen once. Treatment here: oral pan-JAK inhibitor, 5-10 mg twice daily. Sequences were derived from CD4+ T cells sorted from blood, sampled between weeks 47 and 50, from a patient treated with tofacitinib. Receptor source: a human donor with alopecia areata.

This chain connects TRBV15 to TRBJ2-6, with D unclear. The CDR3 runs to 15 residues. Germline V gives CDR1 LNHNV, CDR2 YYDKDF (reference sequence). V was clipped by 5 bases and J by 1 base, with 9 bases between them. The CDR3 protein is CATSARGSGANVLTF. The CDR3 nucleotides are TGTGCCACCAGCGCGAGAGGTTCTGGGGCCAACGTCCTGACTTTC.

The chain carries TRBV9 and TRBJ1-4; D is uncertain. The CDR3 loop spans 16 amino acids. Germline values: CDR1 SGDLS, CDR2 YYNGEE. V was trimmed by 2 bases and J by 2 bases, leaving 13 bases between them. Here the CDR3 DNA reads TGTGCCAGCAGCGTTGGGGTTACATCCACTAATGAAAAACTGTTTTTT. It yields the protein CASSVGVTSTNEKLFF.

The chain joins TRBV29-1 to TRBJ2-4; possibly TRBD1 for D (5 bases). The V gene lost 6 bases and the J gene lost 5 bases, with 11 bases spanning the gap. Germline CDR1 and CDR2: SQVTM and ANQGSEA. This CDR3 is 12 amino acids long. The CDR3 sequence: CSVEQAQNIQYF. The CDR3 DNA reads TGCAGCGTGGAACAGGCGCAAAACATTCAGTACTTC.

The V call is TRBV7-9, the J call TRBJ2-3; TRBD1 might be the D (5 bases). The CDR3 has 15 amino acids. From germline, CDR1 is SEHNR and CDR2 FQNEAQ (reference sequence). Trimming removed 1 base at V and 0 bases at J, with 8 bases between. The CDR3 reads CASSLVQGSTDTQYF. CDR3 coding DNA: TGTGCCAGCAGCTTAGTTCAGGGAAGCACAGATACGCAGTATTTT.

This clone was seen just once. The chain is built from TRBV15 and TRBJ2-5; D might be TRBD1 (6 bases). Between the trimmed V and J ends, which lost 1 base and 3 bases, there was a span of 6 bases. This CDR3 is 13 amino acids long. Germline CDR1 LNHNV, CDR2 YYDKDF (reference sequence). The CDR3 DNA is TGTGCCACCAGCAGAGGGACAGAAGAGACCCAGTACTTC. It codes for CATSRGTEETQYF.